One sample yielded the 5 T cell receptor beta chains listed below, sequenced in a study of T cells in localized non-small cell lung cancer. TCRdb's table, derived via immunoSEQ multiplex PCR, lists solely in-frame clones and lacks some. Of about 70,000 clones listed, approximately 87% are singletons. The source was peripheral blood, collected before any cancer treatment. These receptors originate from a male donor at least 60 years old with stage III squamous cell lung carcinoma.

This clone was observed once. This sequence joins TRBV7-9 and TRBJ1-6; possibly TRBD1 for D (5 bases). The CDR3 length is 11 residues. The germline V and J ends were trimmed by 3 bases and 16 bases, with 10 bases remaining between them. CDR1 and CDR2 (germline): SEHNR, FQNEAQ (reference sequence). The CDR3 nucleotides read TGTGCCAGCAGCTTGGGGCAGCAACTCCACTTT. As protein: CASSLGQQLHF.

The genes are TRBV5-1 and TRBJ1-4, with 7 bases matching TRBD1. V was clipped by 0 bases and J by 2 bases; unmatched bases: 4. CDR3 length: 16 residues. CDR1 and CDR2 from the germline V gene are SGHRS and YFSETQ. In DNA form, the CDR3 reads TGCGCCAGCAGCTTGGGTGACAGGGCGACTAATGAAAAACTGTTTTTT. Its protein is CASSLGDRATNEKLFF.

The chain combines TRBV19 with TRBJ1-5; 8 bases are shared with TRBD1. Germline assignment: CDR1 LNHDA and CDR2 SQIVND (reference sequence). The CDR3 spans 16 residues. The V segment lost 1 base and the J segment 0 bases; nucleotides outside the gene matches: 2. This CDR3 reads CASSIGQGFSNQPQHF. For the CDR3, the DNA is TGTGCCAGTAGTATAGGACAGGGGTTTAGCAATCAGCCCCAGCATTTT.

This rearrangement joins TRBV7-9 to TRBJ1-5; D is perhaps TRBD1 (5 bases). Germline CDR1 reads SEHNR; CDR2 reads FQNEAQ (reference sequence). This CDR3 comprises 14 residues. Trimming stripped 5 bases from V and 1 base from J, with 9 bases between. CDR3 DNA: TGTGCCAGCAGCCCAGGGTTGAGCAATCAGCCCCAGCATTTT. Translation: CASSPGLSNQPQHF.

The chain carries TRBV6-6 and TRBJ2-5; 8 nucleotides match TRBD1. Germline V gene data show CDR1 as MNHNY and CDR2 as SVGAGI (reference sequence). The CDR3 is made up of 14 amino acids. V was pared by 4 bases and J by 4 bases, with 5 bases of the junction left unmatched. CDR3 sequence: CASSSMTGVETQYF. In DNA form, the CDR3 reads TGTGCCAGCAGTTCAATGACAGGGGTAGAGACCCAGTACTTC.